This entry lists 21 T cell receptor beta chains sequenced from one sample in a study of blood T cell repertoires in COVID-19. Repertoires were generated with immunoSEQ multiplex PCR, while TCRdb's copy carries only in-frame clones and drops some. The table shows roughly 100,000 clones, with roughly four fifths occurring only once. Source material: peripheral blood. The source of these receptors is a man aged 60 to 75 with acute or convalescent COVID-19.

The V call is TRBV4-1, the J call TRBJ1-4; the D gene is possibly TRBD1 (6 bases). The CDR3 covers 15 residues. Trimming removed 0 bases at V and 10 bases at J, with 15 bases between. In germline, CDR1 is MGHRA, CDR2 YSYEKL. The CDR3: CASSQDRGAGAKLFF. CDR3 bases: TGCGCCAGCAGCCAAGATCGGGGGGCAGGGGCAAAACTGTTTTTT.

This chain links TRBV6-5 with TRBJ1-2, with 9 bases lining up with TRBD1. The CDR3 has 12 amino acids. After removal of 6 bases from V and 6 bases from J, the junction contained 2 bases not matched to a gene. Looked up from germline, CDR1 is MNHEY and CDR2 is SVGAGI. CDR3 in amino acids: CASRHRGHGYTF. In DNA form, the CDR3 reads TGTGCCAGCAGGCACAGGGGGCATGGCTACACCTTC.

V gene TRBV12-3 or TRBV12-4 combines with J gene TRBJ1-2; D possibly corresponds to TRBD1 (6 bases). With 5 bases removed from V and 6 bases from J, the gap between germline ends came to 13 bases. This CDR3 contains 13 residues. The CDR3 loop reads CASSLGQYNGYTF. The CDR3 nucleotides are TGTGCCAGCAGTCTCGGACAGTACAATGGCTACACCTTC.

The gene calls are TRBV11-3 and TRBJ2-1; unclear D gene. This CDR3 is 13 amino acids long. V was trimmed by 6 bases and J by 6 bases, leaving 12 bases between them. The germline CDR1 and CDR2 sequences are SGHNT and YENEEA. CDR3 sequence: CASREVRGNEQFF. The CDR3 DNA reads as TGTGCCAGCAGGGAAGTTAGAGGCAATGAGCAGTTCTTC.

The chain joins TRBV5-1 to TRBJ2-5, with D possibly being TRBD1 (6 bases). Germline assignment: CDR1 SGHRS and CDR2 YFSETQ. With 3 bases removed from V and 7 bases from J, the gap between germline ends came to 10 bases. The CDR3 extends over 12 amino acids. Here the CDR3 DNA reads TGCGCCAGCAGCTCAGGGGATCGGACCCAGTACTTC. It translates to CASSSGDRTQYF.

This chain connects TRBV30 to TRBJ1-6, with 9 nucleotides matching TRBD1. V trimming: 4 bases; J trimming: 7 bases; junction bases outside the gene matches: 8. Germline V gene data show CDR1 as GTSNPN and CDR2 as SVGIG (reference sequence). This CDR3 contains 15 residues. For the CDR3, the DNA is TGTGCCTGGATCGTTGCCGGGACAGGGAATTCACCCCTCCACTTT. Protein: CAWIVAGTGNSPLHF.

This clone was counted only a few times. This sequence joins TRBV2 and TRBJ1-5; D is ambiguous. The CDR3 totals 12 residues. The V gene's germline CDR1 is SNHLY and CDR2 FYNNEI. Trimming removed 2 bases from V and 6 bases from J, with 5 bases in between. The CDR3 spells CASSEWSQPQHF. CDR3 sequence (DNA): TGTGCCAGCAGTGAATGGAGTCAGCCCCAGCATTTT.

Only one count was recorded for this clone. The chain recombines TRBV11-3 with TRBJ2-7; D is ambiguous. V was pared by 5 bases and J by 3 bases, with 14 bases between. CDR3 length: 14 amino acids. Looked up from germline, CDR1 is SGHNT and CDR2 is YENEEA. CDR3 loop: CASSLNLNIYEQYF. CDR3 coding DNA: TGTGCCAGCAGCCTAAACTTGAATATCTACGAGCAGTACTTC.

The DNA for the CDR3 is TGTGCTAGTGGTTTGGAAGGACAATTCAATGAGCAGTTCTTC. The encoded protein is CASGLEGQFNEQFF. The chain has TRBV12-5 and TRBJ2-1; a weak D match, TRBD1 (5 bases). The V end was cut by 1 base, the J end by 6 bases, with 10 bases between. Germline V gene sequence: CDR1 LGHNT, CDR2 FRNRAP. CDR3 size: 14 residues.

This rearrangement joins TRBV5-4 to TRBJ1-1; 7 nucleotides agree with TRBD1. V was pared by 4 bases and J by 3 bases, with 6 bases of the junction left unmatched. Germline CDR1 is SGHNT and CDR2 is YYREEE (reference sequence). The CDR3 consists of 14 residues. CDR3 protein: CASSTGTDYTEAFF. The CDR3, as DNA: TGTGCCAGCAGCACCGGGACAGATTACACTGAAGCTTTCTTT.

This chain joins TRBV5-8 and TRBJ1-1; TRBD1 matches at 9 bases. CDR3 length: 16 amino acids. Per the germline V gene, CDR1 is SGHTS and CDR2 is YDEGEE. V lost 2 bases to trimming and J lost 0 bases; unmatched junction nucleotides: 5. The CDR3 sequence is CASSFGQGLMNTEAFF. The CDR3 bases are TGTGCCAGCAGCTTCGGACAGGGGCTAATGAACACTGAAGCTTTCTTT.

The chain is built from TRBV6-1 and TRBJ1-5; 7 bases align to TRBD1. The CDR3 extends over 18 amino acids. The V gene's germline CDR1 is MNHNS and CDR2 SASEGT. After removal of 3 bases from V and 9 bases from J, the junction contained 20 bases not matched to a gene. The CDR3 coding sequence is TGTGCCAGCAGTGATGGGGATTTTTACGGACAGGCGGGCTGGCCCCAGCATTTT. Translating gives CASSDGDFYGQAGWPQHF.

The CDR3 region has the DNA TGTGCCAGCAGCGGAGGGGGGGCTTATGGCTACACCTTC. Translating it yields CASSGGGAYGYTF. The rearrangement links TRBV6-5 to TRBJ1-2, with a tentative D call TRBD1 (6 bases). Germline CDR1 is MNHEY and CDR2 is SVGAGI. Trimming removed 6 bases from V and 5 bases from J, with 13 bases in between. This CDR3 is built from 13 residues.

The J gene is TRBJ1-2, the V gene TRBV6-6; a weak D match, TRBD1 (6 bases). The CDR3 is made up of 16 amino acids. The germline V gene encodes CDR1 MNHNY and CDR2 SVGAGI (reference sequence). V shed 2 bases and J shed 2 bases, with 15 bases lying between them. CDR3 protein: CASSYPLQGTNYGYTF. CDR3 nucleotides: TGTGCCAGCAGTTACCCGCTGCAGGGGACCAACTATGGCTACACCTTC.

The chain's CDR3 is CASGLKARGGNTIYF. CDR3 DNA: TGTGCTAGTGGTTTGAAGGCCCGGGGTGGAAACACCATATATTTT. The gene calls are TRBV12-5 and TRBJ1-3; no firm D call. V gave up 2 bases and J gave up 3 bases, with 11 bases separating them. The CDR3 is made up of 15 amino acids. Germline CDR1 LGHNT, CDR2 FRNRAP.

The rearrangement joins TRBV6-5 to TRBJ1-2, with D tentatively TRBD1 (5 bases). Germline V lookup: CDR1 MNHEY, CDR2 SVGAGI. Trimming left V 7 bases short and J 7 bases short, with 16 bases between. The CDR3 is 13 amino acids. CDR3 residues: CASTPTWDSGYTF. DNA of the CDR3: TGTGCCAGCACCCCCACTTGGGACTCTGGCTACACCTTC.

This chain connects TRBV7-6 to TRBJ2-1; tentatively, D is TRBD2 (5 bases). The V end was cut by 1 base, the J end by 0 bases, with 7 bases between. This CDR3 has 15 amino acids. CDR1 is SGHVS, CDR2 FNYEAQ, per germline. The CDR3 DNA reads as TGTGCCAGCAGCTTAGAGCGGAGCTCCTACAATGAGCAGTTCTTC. Its protein product is CASSLERSSYNEQFF.

The J gene is TRBJ2-5, the V gene TRBV12-5; 7 nucleotides agree with TRBD1. The CDR3 extends over 17 amino acids. Germline trimming cut 0 bases from V and 1 base from J; bases unmatched to any gene: 8. Germline loops: CDR1 LGHNT, CDR2 FRNRAP. The CDR3 sequence: CASGLVWAGGFQETQYF. The CDR3 bases are TGTGCTAGTGGTTTGGTTTGGGCAGGGGGTTTCCAAGAGACCCAGTACTTC.

This clone was seen just once. V usage is TRBV6-5 and J usage is TRBJ2-5; 8 bases align to TRBD1. This CDR3 has 14 residues. Germline V gives CDR1 MNHEY, CDR2 SVGAGI. The ends lost 5 bases at V and 5 bases at J; junction bases unmatched: 7. CDR3 protein: CASSPQGARETQYF. CDR3 nucleotide sequence: TGTGCCAGCAGTCCGCAGGGGGCGCGGGAGACCCAGTACTTC.

This clone has just one count. J is TRBJ2-5 and V is TRBV6-6, with D perhaps TRBD1 (6 bases). Germline assignment: CDR1 MNHNY and CDR2 SVGAGI (reference sequence). The CDR3 is made up of 13 amino acids. V shed 2 bases and J shed 5 bases, with 9 bases lying between them. CDR3 nucleotide sequence: TGTGCCAGCAGTTACAGAGGGGGTGAGACCCAGTACTTC. Translating it yields CASSYRGGETQYF.

The chain has TRBV5-4 and TRBJ2-7; 8 nucleotides match TRBD1. The germline V gene has CDR1 SGHNT and CDR2 YYREEE (reference sequence). V lost 0 bases to trimming and J lost 5 bases; unmatched junction nucleotides: 10. This CDR3 comprises 16 residues. CDR3 in amino acids: CASSLAAGQGTHEQYF. DNA for the CDR3: TGTGCCAGCAGCTTGGCCGCCGGACAGGGCACCCACGAGCAGTACTTC.